These 17 T cell receptor beta chains were sequenced from one sample in a study of cytomegalovirus exposure and HLA in healthy donors. The PCR employed 60 Vbeta primers together with 13 Jbeta primers. The data were produced by immunoSEQ multiplex PCR, yet TCRdb's version contains in-frame clones alone and is incomplete. This sample yields 130,000 or so clones, of which roughly 80% are seen a single time; 2.1% belongs to the top ten. The specimen was PBMCs. The source of these receptors is a middle-aged woman in good health and CMV-seropositive.

Of note for this clone: In the same sample, other DNA sequences code for this CDR3. This rearrangement joins TRBV5-1 to TRBJ2-5; 7 positions match TRBD1. Per the germline V gene, CDR1 is SGHRS and CDR2 is YFSETQ. CDR3 size: 14 residues. With 0 bases clipped from V and 5 bases from J, the junction kept 4 bases outside the gene matches. CDR3 sequence: CASSLDRGKETQYF. DNA for the CDR3: TGCGCCAGCAGCTTGGACAGGGGAAAGGAGACCCAGTACTTC.

This rearrangement joins TRBV5-5 to TRBJ1-1, with D possibly being TRBD1 (6 bases). This CDR3 has 17 residues. Trimming stripped 0 bases from V and 3 bases from J, with 18 bases between. Germline-derived CDR1 and CDR2 are SGHKS and YYEKEE (reference sequence). The CDR3 here is CASSLGRMGARDTEAFF. For the CDR3, the DNA is TGTGCCAGCAGCTTGGGACGTATGGGGGCGCGGGACACTGAAGCTTTCTTT.

The V gene is TRBV5-5, the J gene TRBJ1-4; D unresolved. Looked up from germline, CDR1 is SGHKS and CDR2 is YYEKEE (reference sequence). This CDR3 is built from 14 residues. Trimming removed 4 bases from V and 6 bases from J, with 13 bases in between. The CDR3 here is CASSLFPRDEKLFF. In nucleotides, the CDR3 is TGTGCCAGCAGCCTATTTCCTCGTGATGAAAAACTGTTTTTT.

The chain joins TRBV10-3 to TRBJ2-1; 8 bases are a match to TRBD2. Unmatched junction bases numbered 11, after V lost 0 bases and J lost 7 bases. CDR3 length: 17 amino acids. The germline CDR1 and CDR2 sequences are ENHRY and SYGVKD. DNA for the CDR3: TGTGCCATCAGTGAGTCGAAAGCAGCGGGAGTTGGAAATGAGCAGTTCTTC. It codes for CAISESKAAGVGNEQFF.

V usage is TRBV6-1 and J usage is TRBJ1-3; TRBD1 is a possible D gene (5 bases). The CDR3 covers 14 residues. V lost 7 bases and J lost 3, with 13 bases in between. CDR1 MNHNS and CDR2 SASEGT come from the germline V gene. CDR3 region: CASTRGTDGNTIYF. The CDR3 DNA is TGTGCCAGCACTAGGGGAACGGATGGAAACACCATATATTTT.

Only a few counts were recorded for this clone. The CDR3 coding sequence is TGCGCCAGCAGCTTGGAAGGGGTGGAACTGTTTTTT. It translates to CASSLEGVELFF. The rearrangement links TRBV5-1 to TRBJ1-4, with a weak D call TRBD1 (5 bases). Trimming took 0 bases from V and 12 from J, leaving 9 bases between them. Germline assignment: CDR1 SGHRS and CDR2 YFSETQ. The CDR3 sequence is 12 residues long.

V and J are TRBV9 and TRBJ2-6; D remains ambiguous. Looked up from germline, CDR1 is SGDLS and CDR2 is YYNGEE. The V and J ends lost 4 bases and 2 bases respectively, with 22 bases between them. This CDR3 is built from 19 residues. CDR3 region: CASSTTVGFYKTGANVLTF. DNA for the CDR3: TGTGCCAGCAGCACGACCGTCGGGTTTTATAAAACTGGGGCCAACGTCCTGACTTTC.

The J gene is TRBJ1-6, the V gene TRBV4-2; 9 positions agree with TRBD1. Germline-derived CDR1 and CDR2 are LGHNA and YNFKEQ. CDR3 length equals 15 residues. The V segment lost 4 bases and the J segment 8 bases; nucleotides outside the gene matches: 6. The CDR3 here is CASSLDDRGDSPLHF. In DNA form, the CDR3 reads TGTGCCAGCAGCCTGGACGACAGGGGGGATTCACCCCTCCACTTT.

In this sample, this clone turned up a few times. The rearrangement joins TRBV6-6 to TRBJ2-7, with 10 bases matching TRBD2. CDR3 length equals 16 residues. J was trimmed by 5 bases and V by 0 bases; bases with no gene match: 7. The germline V gene encodes CDR1 MNHNY and CDR2 SVGAGI (reference sequence). Here the CDR3 reads CASSYSRLAGAHEQYF. The CDR3 DNA reads as TGTGCCAGCAGTTACTCGCGGCTAGCGGGAGCCCACGAGCAGTACTTC.

CDR3 sequence reads: CATSRDLGVTEAFF. CDR3 bases: TGTGCCACCAGCAGAGATCTCGGGGTTACTGAAGCTTTCTTT. The gene calls are TRBV15 and TRBJ1-1, with D uncertain. Trimming took off 0 bases at V and 5 bases at J, with 10 bases between the two ends. CDR1 and CDR2 from the germline V gene are LNHNV and YYDKDF (reference sequence). This CDR3 has 14 amino acids.

This clone was detected only a few times. The genes are TRBV2 and TRBJ1-5, with TRBD1 matching over 10 bases. The trim removed 5 bases at V and 0 bases at J, leaving 1 base unmatched. Germline values: CDR1 SNHLY, CDR2 FYNNEI. This CDR3 comprises 15 residues. CDR3 sequence: CASSWDRGSNQPQHF. The CDR3 DNA sequence: TGTGCCAGCAGTTGGGACAGGGGTAGCAATCAGCCCCAGCATTTT. Filled out from reference TRBV2 and TRBJ1-5, the complete variable domain reads EPEVTQTPSHQVTQMGQEVILRCVPISNHLYFYWYRQILGQKVEFLVSFYNNEISEKSEIFDDQFSVERPDGSNFTLKIRSTKLEDSAMYFCASSWDRGSNQPQHFGDGTRLSIL.

This sequence joins TRBV6-1 and TRBJ2-5; 8 nucleotides agree with TRBD1. The CDR3 is 14 amino acids. Trimming removed 7 bases from V and 4 bases from J; junction bases left unmatched: 8. In germline, CDR1 is MNHNS, CDR2 SASEGT. This chain's CDR3 is CASMGRGRLETQYF. CDR3 coding DNA: TGTGCCAGCATGGGCAGGGGGCGGCTAGAGACCCAGTACTTC.

This clone has just a few counts. The CDR3 region has the DNA TGTGCCAGCAGCTTGGACAGGGGCCTTTTCTACGAGCAGTACTTC. Amino acids: CASSLDRGLFYEQYF. The chain links TRBV5-4 to TRBJ2-7, with 7 bases that match TRBD1. Germline V gives CDR1 SGHNT, CDR2 YYREEE (reference sequence). V was pared by 0 bases and J by 3 bases, with 6 bases of the junction left unmatched. This CDR3 has 15 residues.

V gene TRBV2 combines with J gene TRBJ1-1, with 12 bases matching TRBD1. Unmatched junction bases numbered 5, after V lost 6 bases and J lost 6 bases. This CDR3 is built from 14 residues. Germline loops: CDR1 SNHLY, CDR2 FYNNEI. CDR3 sequence reads: CASRAGTGGPEAFF. Written as DNA, the CDR3 is TGTGCCAGCAGGGCCGGGACAGGGGGCCCTGAAGCTTTCTTT.

The V gene is TRBV4-2, the J gene TRBJ1-5; the match to TRBD1 covers 8 bases. The germline V gene encodes CDR1 LGHNA and CDR2 YNFKEQ. V trimming: 2 bases; J trimming: 3 bases; junction bases outside the gene matches: 3. This CDR3 has 15 amino acids. The CDR3 here is CASSQKQGDNQPQHF. The CDR3 nucleotides read TGTGCCAGCAGCCAAAAACAGGGGGACAATCAGCCCCAGCATTTT.

The genes are TRBV9 and TRBJ1-1; 10 bases are a match to TRBD1. CDR1 is SGDLS, CDR2 YYNGEE, per germline. Trimming at V came to 3 bases and at J to 0 bases, leaving 14 bases not matched to a gene. The CDR3 spans 19 residues. DNA of the CDR3: TGTGCCAGCAGCGGGGGACAGGGGAGTATTTGGACGATGAACACTGAAGCTTTCTTT. It codes for CASSGGQGSIWTMNTEAFF.

In regard to this clone: At one boundary the junction diverges from the germline segment, which might be a read error. This sequence joins TRBV7-9 and TRBJ2-7, with a tentative D call TRBD2 (6 bases). The CDR3 totals 13 residues. Per germline, CDR1 SEHNR and CDR2 FQNEAQ (reference sequence). CDR3 sequence reads: CSSSLAGGHEQYF. The CDR3 nucleotides read TGTTCCAGCAGCTTAGCCGGGGGTCACGAGCAGTACTTC.